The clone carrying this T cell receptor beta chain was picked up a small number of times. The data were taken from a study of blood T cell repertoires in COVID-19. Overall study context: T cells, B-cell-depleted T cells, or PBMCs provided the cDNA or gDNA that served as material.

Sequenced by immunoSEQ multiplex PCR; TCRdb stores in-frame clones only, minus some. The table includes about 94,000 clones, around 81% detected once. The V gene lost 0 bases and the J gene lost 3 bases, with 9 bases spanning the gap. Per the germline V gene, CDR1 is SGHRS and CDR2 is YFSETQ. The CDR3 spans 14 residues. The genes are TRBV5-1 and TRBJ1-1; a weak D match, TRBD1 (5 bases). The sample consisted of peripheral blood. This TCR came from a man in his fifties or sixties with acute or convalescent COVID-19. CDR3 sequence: CASSLGGSYTEAFF. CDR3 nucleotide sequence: TGCGCCAGCAGCTTGGGGGGCTCTTACACTGAAGCTTTCTTT.